The 28 T cell receptor beta chains below all came from one sample that was sequenced in a study of metastatic and nonmetastatic thyroid tumors. TCRdb ran MiXCR on the PCR reads. The sample lists roughly 58,000 clones, 4% to 4.5% seen once, with 20% to 25% in the top ten. No treatment had been given to any patient before thyroid surgery. The sample taken for sequencing was blood. These TCRs come from a female donor with papillary thyroid cancer or a benign thyroid nodule (not recorded which). Some clones in this sample may be carry-over from other donors' samples.

This chain links TRBV2 with TRBJ2-3, with 7 bases lining up with TRBD1. J gave up 2 bases and V 5 bases, and 13 bases lay outside the gene matches. The germline V gene encodes CDR1 SNHLY and CDR2 FYNNEI. The CDR3 extends over 17 amino acids. The CDR3 loop reads CASSFGSPGQVTDTQYF. CDR3 coding DNA: TGTGCCAGCAGTTTCGGATCCCCAGGACAGGTCACAGATACGCAGTATTTT.

This clone was observed at least ten times. A much larger clone sits a single nucleotide away, making a read error possible. The genes are TRBV6-1 and TRBJ1-3, with D unclear. From germline, CDR1 is MNHNS and CDR2 SASEGT. The CDR3 has 16 amino acids. V lost 5 bases to trimming and J lost 0 bases, with 14 bases between them. CDR3 sequence reads: CASSYSNRNSGNTIYF. The CDR3 nucleotides are TGTGCCAGCAGTTACAGTAACAGAAACTCTGGAAACACCATATATTTT.

This clone has ten or more counts. The genes are TRBV28 and TRBJ1-3; TRBD1 is a possible D gene (5 bases). Trimming stripped 5 bases from V and 0 bases from J, with 14 bases between. The germline gives CDR1 MDHEN, CDR2 SYDVKM. This CDR3 region has 16 residues. CDR3: CASSTGTYNSGNTIYF. The CDR3 DNA follows: TGTGCCAGCAGTACCGGGACTTACAACTCTGGAAACACCATATATTTT.

A few counts support this clone. The rearrangement joins TRBV19 to TRBJ1-1, with a weak D call TRBD1 (5 bases). Trimming removed 7 bases from V and 9 bases from J, with 9 bases in between. CDR1 LNHDA and CDR2 SQIVND come from the germline V gene (reference sequence). This CDR3 contains 10 residues. CDR3 nucleotides: TGTGCCAGTATGCGGGGACAAGCTTTCTTT. It encodes CASMRGQAFF. Full variable domain (rest looked up from reference TRBV19 and TRBJ1-1): DGGITQSPKYLFRKEGQNVTLSCEQNLNHDAMYWYRQDPGQGLRLIYYSQIVNDFQKGDIAEGYSVSREKKESFPLTVTSAQKNPTAFYLCASMRGQAFFGQGTRLTVV.

This clone showed up many times. V and J are TRBV19 and TRBJ1-4; 9 bases match TRBD1. The CDR3 is 18 residues long. Germline CDR1 reads LNHDA; CDR2 reads SQIVND (reference sequence). V shed 5 bases, J shed 11 bases, and the junction held 21 bases outside the gene matches. Written as DNA, the CDR3 is TGTGCCAGTAGTCCACTCACCTCTACAGGGGGCCTACCGGTGAAACTGTTTTTT. Translation: CASSPLTSTGGLPVKLFF.

The chain employs TRBV27 and TRBJ2-7; 7 nucleotides line up with TRBD2. The germline V gene has CDR1 MNHEY and CDR2 SMNVEV (reference sequence). V shed 6 bases, J shed 4 bases, and the junction held 15 bases outside the gene matches. This CDR3 contains 16 residues. The CDR3 nucleotides are TGTGCCAGCAGGGCGAGGGATGCGGGAGAGACGTACGAGCAGTACTTC. Amino acid sequence: CASRARDAGETYEQYF.

Remarks on this clone: This may be a read error: a much more frequent sequence differs by one nucleotide. The V call is TRBV19, the J call TRBJ1-1, with TRBD1 as a possible D gene (6 bases). CDR3 length: 19 residues. The V gene lost 7 bases and the J gene lost 3 bases, with 30 bases spanning the gap. Germline V gene lookup returns CDR1 LNHDA and CDR2 SQIVND (reference sequence). The CDR3 coding sequence is TGTGCCAGTACTCCCCCCCCCTCCAGCCCCCGACAGGCGGACACTGAAGCTTTCTTT. It yields the protein CASTPPPSSPRQADTEAFF.

This clone was seen at least ten times. The V gene is TRBV30, the J gene TRBJ1-5; D is uncertain. The CDR3 is 15 amino acids. Looked up from germline, CDR1 is GTSNPN and CDR2 is SVGIG (reference sequence). V dropped 0 bases and J dropped 4 bases, with 13 bases sitting between them. In DNA, the CDR3 is TGTGCCTGGAGTGTGTTATCCCGCAGGAATCAGCCCCAGCATTTT. As protein: CAWSVLSRRNQPQHF.

The sample holds a few counts of this clone. V gene TRBV6-1 combines with J gene TRBJ1-1; maybe TRBD1 (5 bases). Germline CDR1 MNHNS, CDR2 SASEGT. V was shortened by 6 bases and J by 4 bases, with 15 bases between the two germline ends. The CDR3 length is 14 residues. The CDR3 sequence is CASSPRDFFTEAFF. The CDR3, as DNA: TGTGCCAGCAGCCCCCGGGACTTCTTCACTGAAGCTTTCTTT.

In its sample, this clone was seen a few times. V gene TRBV6-2 or TRBV6-3 combines with J gene TRBJ2-7; 10 positions match TRBD2. The CDR3 is made up of 17 amino acids. The V segment lost 0 bases and the J segment 1 base; nucleotides outside the gene matches: 6. Germline V gene data show CDR1 as MNHEY and CDR2 as SVGEGT. CDR3 loop: CASSYSSWTSGSYEQYF. The CDR3 DNA sequence: TGTGCCAGCAGTTACTCGAGTTGGACTAGCGGATCCTACGAGCAGTACTTC.

In this sample, this clone turned up many times. The chain recombines TRBV5-1 with TRBJ2-3; no clear D gene. This CDR3 region has 13 residues. Germline CDR1 SGHRS, CDR2 YFSETQ. Trimming removed 2 bases from V and 1 base from J, with 5 bases in between. Here the CDR3 reads CASSFRGTDTQYF. DNA for the CDR3: TGCGCCAGCAGCTTTAGAGGCACAGATACGCAGTATTTT.

A remark on this clone: A read error may produce the germline difference seen at one junction end. This chain links TRBV6-1 with TRBJ2-7, with D perhaps TRBD2 (6 bases). This CDR3 has 12 amino acids. The germline gives CDR1 MNHNS, CDR2 SASEGT. For the CDR3, the DNA is TGCGCCAGTAGTCGAGGGGCGGGGGAGCAGTACTTC. This encodes CASSRGAGEQYF.

This clone was recorded a few times. The V gene is TRBV7-9, the J gene TRBJ1-1; D is unclear. The CDR3 is made up of 15 amino acids. Looked up from germline, CDR1 is SEHNR and CDR2 is FQNEAQ (reference sequence). The V gene lost 5 bases and the J gene lost 1 base, with 14 bases spanning the gap. The DNA of the CDR3 is TGTGCCAGCAGCGCGAATCCTAGTCGGAACACTGAAGCTTTCTTT. Its translation: CASSANPSRNTEAFF. Drawing the rest from reference TRBV7-9 and TRBJ1-1, the complete variable domain is DTGVSQNPRHKITKRGQNVTFRCDPISEHNRLYWYRQTLGQGPEFLTYFQNEAQLEKSRLLSDRFSAERPKGSFSTLEIQRTEQGDSAMYLCASSANPSRNTEAFFGQGTRLTVV.

This clone was detected only a few times. This sequence joins TRBV4-1 and TRBJ2-5; TRBD1 agrees at 7 bases. Trimming cost V 2 bases and J 0 bases; bases outside gene matches: 9. The CDR3 totals 17 residues. The germline V gene has CDR1 MGHRA and CDR2 YSYEKL. DNA of the CDR3: TGCGCCAGCAGCCAACCCCTTGGGACAGTGGACCAAGAGACCCAGTACTTC. Protein product: CASSQPLGTVDQETQYF.

This chain connects TRBV14 to TRBJ2-3; TRBD1 is a possible D gene (5 bases). The CDR3 loop spans 15 amino acids. The germline V gene encodes CDR1 SGHDN and CDR2 FVKESK. Trimming removed 0 bases at V and 6 bases at J, with 13 bases between. The CDR3 sequence is CASSQDMDKPDTQYF. The CDR3, as DNA: TGTGCCAGCAGCCAAGATATGGACAAGCCTGATACGCAGTATTTT.

About this clone: One end of the junction varies from germline; a read error may be responsible. The rearrangement uses TRBV7-7 and TRBJ2-5; D gene uncertain. The CDR3 runs 15 residues. Per germline, CDR1 SSHAT and CDR2 FNYEAQ (reference sequence). CDR3 in DNA: TGTGCTAGCAGCCGTAGTCCGGACCTCCTAGAGACCCAGTACTTC. This gives the protein CASSRSPDLLETQYF.

The chain employs TRBV6-1 and TRBJ2-3, with unresolved D. CDR3 size: 10 residues. Germline V gene lookup returns CDR1 MNHNS and CDR2 SASEGT. V was clipped by 7 bases and J by 4 bases, with 3 bases between them. The CDR3 sequence is CASKPDTQYF. CDR3 coding DNA: TGTGCCAGCAAGCCAGATACGCAGTATTTT.

The chain carries TRBV12-3 or TRBV12-4 and TRBJ1-2; weak D call: TRBD1 (5 bases). Trimming took 5 bases from V and 8 from J, leaving 18 bases between them. There are 14 residues in the CDR3. The CDR3 protein is CASSPEGNLGGYTF. Here the CDR3 DNA reads TGTGCCAGCAGTCCCGAGGGGAATCTCGGCGGCTACACCTTC.

This clone was observed at least ten times. J is TRBJ2-7 and V is TRBV30; D call uncertain. V dropped 6 bases and J dropped 3 bases, with 9 bases sitting between them. CDR1 is GTSNPN and CDR2 is SVGIG in the germline V gene (reference sequence). CDR3 size: 11 residues. The CDR3 loop reads CACQSIYEQYF. In DNA form, the CDR3 reads TGTGCCTGTCAGTCTATCTACGAGCAGTACTTC.

In this sample, this clone turned up many times. The chain couples TRBV5-1 to TRBJ1-1; perhaps TRBD1 as D (6 bases). The CDR3 loop spans 15 amino acids. Per the germline V gene, CDR1 is SGHRS and CDR2 is YFSETQ. V was cut by 4 bases and J by 4 bases, with 17 bases left in between. CDR3 sequence (DNA): TGCGCCAGCAGCCCCGGGGGCTTCGGTGGCACTGAAGCTTTCTTT. Amino acid sequence: CASSPGGFGGTEAFF.

This clone has ten or more counts. This chain connects TRBV11-2 to TRBJ2-7; 7 bases align to TRBD1. J was trimmed by 0 bases and V by 5 bases; bases with no gene match: 7. There are 15 residues in the CDR3. Germline loops: CDR1 SGHAT, CDR2 FQNNGV. CDR3: CASSLGTEPSYEQYF. The CDR3 DNA sequence: TGTGCCAGCAGCCTTGGGACAGAGCCCTCCTACGAGCAGTACTTC. The full variable domain, completed using reference TRBV11-2 and TRBJ2-7, is EAGVAQSPRYKIIEKRQSVAFWCNPISGHATLYWYQQILGQGPKLLIQFQNNGVVDDSQLPKDRFSAERLKGVDSTLKIQPAKLEDSAVYLCASSLGTEPSYEQYFGPGTRLTVT.

This clone came up many times. The rearrangement uses TRBV6-1 and TRBJ2-7; TRBD2 aligns across 8 bases. The V and J ends lost 5 bases and 2 bases, in that order; junction bases with no gene match: 8. Germline V gives CDR1 MNHNS, CDR2 SASEGT. This CDR3 has 15 amino acids. Here the CDR3 DNA reads TGTGCCAGCAGTTCCCGACTAGCGAGAGCCTACGAGCAGTACTTC. Protein product: CASSSRLARAYEQYF.

Note on this clone: The CDR3 does not end in the conserved phenylalanine or tryptophan, so this is likely a read error. This chain connects TRBV10-3 to TRBJ2-7; TRBD2 agrees at 10 bases. The germline CDR1 and CDR2 sequences are ENHRY and SYGVKD. The CDR3 consists of 18 residues. The trim removed 6 bases at V and 3 bases at J, leaving 17 bases unmatched. The CDR3 loop is CAIRPGTSVFMGLYEQYL. The CDR3, as DNA: TGTGCCATCAGACCCGGGACTAGCGTCTTTATGGGGCTCTACGAGCAGTACCTC.

This clone has a handful of counts. This sequence joins TRBV20-1 and TRBJ2-2; D is ambiguous. This CDR3 contains 14 residues. V was cut by 7 bases and J by 0 bases, with 12 bases left in between. CDR1 is DFQATT and CDR2 is SNEGSKA in the germline V gene (reference sequence). The CDR3 region has the DNA TGCAGTGGTAGGACGGTGGCGAACACCGGGGAGCTGTTTTTT. It encodes CSGRTVANTGELFF.

The table lists this clone with a few counts. The V gene is TRBV27, the J gene TRBJ2-7, with 7 bases aligning to TRBD1. The V segment lost 8 bases and the J segment 5 bases; nucleotides outside the gene matches: 6. Germline V gene data show CDR1 as MNHEY and CDR2 as SMNVEV (reference sequence). This CDR3 comprises 12 residues. For the CDR3, the DNA is TGTGCCAGCCGACAGGGCCCTCACGAGCAGTACTTC. Amino acid sequence: CASRQGPHEQYF.

Turning to this clone: A clone one base away is much larger, so this may be a read error. The CDR3 spells CASSLDSSSAYNEQFF. The CDR3 DNA reads TGTGCTAGCAGCTTAGACTCGTCGAGCGCCTACAATGAGCAGTTCTTC. The chain is built from TRBV7-7 and TRBJ2-1; D not resolved. CDR3 length: 16 amino acids. CDR1 is SSHAT and CDR2 is FNYEAQ in the germline V gene (reference sequence).

This clone was seen only a few times. This could be a read error, since a much larger clone is one nucleotide away. This rearrangement joins TRBV4-2 to TRBJ2-3; perhaps TRBD2 as D (5 bases). The CDR3 length is 15 residues. CDR1 and CDR2 from the germline V gene are LGHNA and YNFKEQ. CDR3 protein: CASSQEAARTYTQYF. CDR3 DNA sequence: TGTGCCAGCAGCCAAGAAGCGGCCCGCACATATACGCAGTATTTT.

This clone has only a few counts. A single base separates this from a much larger clone, so it may be a read error. The V gene is TRBV5-1, the J gene TRBJ1-5; no firm D call. There are 15 residues in the CDR3. V was shortened by 3 bases and J by 6 bases, with 16 bases between the two germline ends. Germline V CDR1 and CDR2: SGHRS, YFSETQ. The CDR3 DNA sequence: TGCGCCAGCAGCTCGGACGGACTGGGTGGTCAGCCCCAGCATTTT. It codes for CASSSDGLGGQPQHF. Full variable domain (missing parts from reference TRBV5-1 and TRBJ1-5): KAGVTQTPRYLIKTRGQQVTLSCSPISGHRSVSWYQQTPGQGLQFLFEYFSETQRNKGNFPGRFSGRQFSNSRSEMNVSTLELGDSALYLCASSSDGLGGQPQHFGDGTRLSIL.